These T cell receptor beta chains were read from a single sample in a study of blood T cell repertoires in COVID-19. Libraries were prepared by immunoSEQ multiplex PCR; TCRdb keeps only in-frame clonotypes and omits some of them. The table has roughly 79,000 clones, approximately 78% seen once. The sample consisted of peripheral blood. These receptors all stem from a human donor in a cohort sampled during active COVID-19. CDR3s include the opening cysteine and the closing phenylalanine or tryptophan. Each record gives: J gene, V gene, clone size, D gene, CDR3 protein, CDR3 DNA. D genes are given only for firm matches. Size is stated for part of the rows, as once, few or many counts, or as a class when the clone is expanded.

J gene: TRBJ1-2; V gene: TRBV7-2; clone size: -; D gene: -; CDR3 protein: CASSPTSAGGYTF; CDR3 DNA: TGTGCCAGCAGCCCGACAAGTGCTGGTGGCTACACCTTC
J gene: TRBJ2-2; V gene: TRBV3-1/TRBV3-2; clone size: -; D gene: -; CDR3 protein: CASSQAGPNTGELFF; CDR3 DNA: TGTGCCAGCAGCCAAGCAGGTCCGAACACCGGGGAGCTGTTTTTT
J gene: TRBJ2-7; V gene: TRBV15; clone size: -; D gene: -; CDR3 protein: CATSRDPFYEQYF; CDR3 DNA: TGTGCCACCAGCAGAGATCCCTTCTACGAGCAGTACTTC
J gene: TRBJ1-1; V gene: TRBV3-1/TRBV3-2; clone size: -; D gene: TRBD1; CDR3 protein: CASSPGTGEGEAFF; CDR3 DNA: TGTGCCAGCAGCCCCGGGACAGGGGAGGGTGAAGCTTTCTTT
J gene: TRBJ1-2; V gene: TRBV7-8; clone size: -; D gene: -; CDR3 protein: CASSMDRSNYGYTF; CDR3 DNA: TGTGCCAGCAGTATGGACAGATCTAACTATGGCTACACCTTC
J gene: TRBJ2-7; V gene: TRBV6-1; clone size: -; D gene: TRBD2; CDR3 protein: CASSERMASSGAAYEQYF; CDR3 DNA: TGTGCCAGCAGTGAAAGAATGGCCAGCAGCGGGGCTGCCTACGAGCAGTACTTC
J gene: TRBJ2-7; V gene: TRBV19; clone size: -; D gene: TRBD2; CDR3 protein: CASSSTSGGAFPYEQYF; CDR3 DNA: TGTGCCAGTAGTTCGACTAGCGGGGGGGCCTTCCCCTACGAGCAGTACTTC
J gene: TRBJ1-2; V gene: TRBV18; clone size: -; D gene: TRBD1; CDR3 protein: CASSRGDRANYGYTF; CDR3 DNA: TGTGCCAGCTCACGAGGGGACAGAGCTAACTATGGCTACACCTTC
J gene: TRBJ2-3; V gene: TRBV2; clone size: -; D gene: TRBD1; CDR3 protein: CASTGTRGSTDTQYF; CDR3 DNA: TGTGCCAGCACAGGGACCAGGGGGAGCACAGATACGCAGTATTTT
J gene: TRBJ2-7; V gene: TRBV19; clone size: few; D gene: -; CDR3 protein: CASRGGAATSYEQYF; CDR3 DNA: TGTGCCAGTAGGGGGGGGGCAGCCACGTCCTACGAGCAGTACTTC
J gene: TRBJ1-5; V gene: TRBV19; clone size: -; D gene: -; CDR3 protein: CASSTVAGSNQPQHF; CDR3 DNA: TGTGCCAGTAGTACCGTGGCGGGGAGCAATCAGCCCCAGCATTTT
J gene: TRBJ1-1; V gene: TRBV5-1; clone size: -; D gene: TRBD1; CDR3 protein: CASSNPQGSTEAFF; CDR3 DNA: TGCGCCAGCAGCAATCCACAGGGGTCCACTGAAGCTTTCTTT
J gene: TRBJ1-6; V gene: TRBV10-1; clone size: many; D gene: -; CDR3 protein: CASGGPLNSPLHF; CDR3 DNA: TGCGCCAGCGGCGGGCCACTTAATTCACCCCTCCACTTT
J gene: TRBJ1-1; V gene: TRBV2; clone size: -; D gene: TRBD1; CDR3 protein: CASDRGNTEAFF; CDR3 DNA: TGTGCCAGCGACAGGGGGAACACTGAAGCTTTCTTT
J gene: TRBJ1-1; V gene: TRBV4-3; clone size: -; D gene: TRBD1; CDR3 protein: CASSLSGQGIFEAFF; CDR3 DNA: TGCGCCAGCAGCCTATCTGGACAGGGGATTTTTGAAGCTTTCTTT
J gene: TRBJ2-7; V gene: TRBV7-9; clone size: -; D gene: -; CDR3 protein: CASSSGGYYEQYF; CDR3 DNA: TGTGCCAGCAGCTCAGGGGGGTACTACGAGCAGTACTTC
J gene: TRBJ2-7; V gene: TRBV5-6; clone size: -; D gene: TRBD1; CDR3 protein: CASSRDRSYEQYF; CDR3 DNA: TGTGCCAGCAGCCGGGACAGGTCCTACGAGCAGTACTTC
J gene: TRBJ1-2; V gene: TRBV15; clone size: -; D gene: TRBD1; CDR3 protein: CATSGIIQGVSGYTF; CDR3 DNA: TGTGCCACCAGCGGTATAATACAGGGGGTTAGTGGCTACACCTTC
J gene: TRBJ2-3; V gene: TRBV19; clone size: -; D gene: -; CDR3 protein: CASQVKRHTDTQYF; CDR3 DNA: TGTGCCAGCCAGGTGAAGCGGCACACAGATACGCAGTATTTT
J gene: TRBJ1-1; V gene: TRBV9; clone size: many; D gene: -; CDR3 protein: CASSVEVSGDAFF; CDR3 DNA: TGTGCCAGCAGCGTAGAGGTTTCAGGGGACGCTTTCTTT
J gene: TRBJ2-7; V gene: TRBV29-1; clone size: -; D gene: -; CDR3 protein: CSVEGGAWDEQYF; CDR3 DNA: TGCAGCGTTGAAGGGGGCGCGTGGGACGAGCAGTACTTC
J gene: TRBJ2-5; V gene: TRBV6-5; clone size: -; D gene: -; CDR3 protein: CASSYSGRQETQYF; CDR3 DNA: TGTGCCAGCAGTTACTCGGGGCGCCAAGAGACCCAGTACTTC
J gene: TRBJ1-2; V gene: TRBV25-1; clone size: -; D gene: -; CDR3 protein: CASSVSGGAYGYTF; CDR3 DNA: TGTGCCAGCAGTGTAAGCGGGGGGGCTTATGGCTACACCTTC
J gene: TRBJ1-5; V gene: TRBV4-1; clone size: -; D gene: -; CDR3 protein: CASSRGIGNQPQHF; CDR3 DNA: TGCGCCAGCAGCAGGGGGATAGGCAATCAGCCCCAGCATTTT
J gene: TRBJ2-7; V gene: TRBV6-5; clone size: -; D gene: -; CDR3 protein: CASREPGTYEQYF; CDR3 DNA: TGTGCCAGCAGAGAGCCCGGGACCTACGAGCAGTACTTC
J gene: TRBJ2-7; V gene: TRBV6-5; clone size: once; D gene: TRBD1; CDR3 protein: CARTGVGREQYF; CDR3 DNA: TGTGCCAGGACAGGGGTCGGCCGTGAGCAGTACTTC
J gene: TRBJ1-1; V gene: TRBV2; clone size: -; D gene: -; CDR3 protein: CASREGLNTEAFF; CDR3 DNA: TGTGCCAGCAGGGAGGGGTTGAACACTGAAGCTTTCTTT